The 7 T cell receptor beta chains below were found in one sample sequenced in a study of blood T cell repertoires in COVID-19. Some clones are missing from TCRdb's copy, which holds only in-frame ones; the method was immunoSEQ multiplex PCR. This table has 85,000 to 100,000 clones, 70% to 80% appearing once. Sequenced input: peripheral blood. The receptors were sampled from a woman aged 80 or over with active or convalescent COVID-19.

The J gene is TRBJ2-7, the V gene TRBV27, with 11 bases aligning to TRBD2. This CDR3 contains 15 residues. Germline V gene sequence: CDR1 MNHEY, CDR2 SMNVEV (reference sequence). The ends lost 4 bases at V and 4 bases at J; junction bases unmatched: 6. The chain's CDR3 is CASSSRTSGFYEQYF. DNA for the CDR3: TGTGCCAGCAGTTCCCGGACTAGCGGGTTTTACGAGCAGTACTTC.

This chain links TRBV10-1 with TRBJ1-3, with D hard to call. The germline V gene has CDR1 WNHNN and CDR2 SYGVQD (reference sequence). This CDR3 has 14 amino acids. V lost 6 bases to trimming and J lost 4 bases, with 13 bases between them. The CDR3 here is CASSTREPGNTIYF. The CDR3 bases are TGCGCCAGCAGCACTAGGGAGCCGGGAAACACCATATATTTT.

The chain is built from TRBV6-6 and TRBJ1-1; the match to TRBD1 covers 12 bases. CDR3 size: 16 residues. Germline CDR1 MNHNY, CDR2 SVGAGI (reference sequence). V gave up 5 bases and J gave up 7 bases; unmatched junction bases: 11. CDR3 sequence reads: CASSHTPGTGGDEAFF. In DNA, the CDR3 is TGTGCCAGCAGTCACACCCCCGGGACAGGGGGCGATGAAGCTTTCTTT.

J is TRBJ2-3 and V is TRBV2; a weak D match, TRBD2 (5 bases). CDR3 size: 14 residues. With 1 base removed from V and 4 bases from J, the gap between germline ends came to 9 bases. CDR1 is SNHLY and CDR2 is FYNNEI in the germline V gene. CDR3 protein: CASSEVVAPDTQYF. DNA of the CDR3: TGTGCCAGCAGTGAAGTGGTAGCGCCAGATACGCAGTATTTT.

This clone came up many times. The rearrangement uses TRBV27 and TRBJ1-6, with TRBD1 matching over 8 bases. The CDR3 loop spans 15 amino acids. Germline V gives CDR1 MNHEY, CDR2 SMNVEV (reference sequence). Trimming took 3 bases from V and 9 from J; bases not matched to a gene: 7. CDR3: CASSFLDREGSPLHF. CDR3 nucleotides: TGTGCCAGCAGTTTCCTGGACAGGGAGGGTTCACCCCTCCACTTT.

The CDR3 reads CASSSAGTSGSSYNEQFF. For the CDR3, the DNA is TGTGCCAGCAGCTCCGCCGGGACTAGCGGGAGCTCCTACAATGAGCAGTTCTTC. The chain is built from TRBV7-9 and TRBJ2-1; 14 bases align to TRBD2. The germline gives CDR1 SEHNR, CDR2 FQNEAQ (reference sequence). This CDR3 comprises 18 residues. V shed 4 bases, J shed 0 bases, and the junction held 5 bases outside the gene matches.

The chain recombines TRBV10-2 with TRBJ1-6, with D uncertain. This CDR3 spans 16 amino acids. Germline V lookup: CDR1 WSHSY, CDR2 SAAADI. Trimming cost V 4 bases and J 0 bases, with 10 bases left between them. The CDR3 nucleotides read TGCGCCAGCAGTGGACTGGGGAGCTCCTATAATTCACCCCTCCACTTT. Protein product: CASSGLGSSYNSPLHF.